This T cell receptor beta chain was sequenced in a study of T cell clones after liver transplantation (dated by TCRdb to the late 2010s). About the study as a whole: ITN030ST, the source of the samples, was a randomized trial that attempted immunosuppression withdrawal within 2 years of liver transplantation. The studied cohort comprised 8 liver transplant recipients, 3 classified as tolerant and 5 as non-tolerant. Third party-reactive TCRbeta sequences were also identified from pre-transplant MLRs to serve as an antigen-independent comparator for donor-reactive sequences. No induction therapy was given to the subjects, and standard immunosuppression was administered until randomization at 12-24 months post-transplant. Donor-reactive T cell clones were identified by TCRbeta sequencing following a pre-transplant mixed lymphocyte reaction and were subsequently tracked in post-transplant blood. Three of the eight recipients were HCV-positive; the others were transplanted for non-autoimmune, non-viral indications. Tolerance was defined as complete immunosuppression withdrawal for at least one year with no rise in liver enzymes beyond twice the upper limit of normal. Blood samples were collected pre-transplant, pre-randomization before withdrawal, and post-randomization after either full withdrawal or failed withdrawal. What the study reported, not specific to this receptor: In a couple of subjects, low numbers of available donor cells limited the measurable donor-reactive repertoire. A greater decline was seen for donor-reactive sequences than for third party-reactive sequences, suggesting partial antigen-specific deletion unrelated to withdrawal success. A significant post-transplant decrease in circulating donor-reactive CD4 TCRbeta sequences was observed in most of the 8 subjects, irrespective of tolerance or HCV status. When repertoire turnover was accounted for, significantly reduced detection of donor-reactive sequences was found in 7 of 8 subjects for CD4 and in 8 of 8 subjects for CD8. The conclusions were preliminary, being limited by small, heterogeneous patient numbers and by non-standardized post-transplant time points. Since no allograft tissue specimens were available, donor-reactive T cells may have migrated into the graft instead of being deleted.

This clone was found once. This clone's antigen is unknown. It has no much larger one-base neighbor in the sample; base qualities were not kept. Frozen genomic DNA underwent high-throughput TCRbeta CDR3 sequencing by immunoSEQ, including PCR amplification, mapping, bias correction and internal controls. The authors' pipeline ran thus. Productive rearrangements were retained, and unique TCRbeta sequences were defined by the CDR3 nucleotide sequence together with the V and J gene. A sequence counted as donor-reactive only if the sequence showed at least 5-fold expansion in CFSE-low cells compared with unstimulated pre-transplant cells and had a frequency of at least 0.01%. Minimum frequency thresholds were set for each subject on the basis of the unstimulated sample with the lowest template count, so that a detection power of at least 90% was ensured. Jensen-Shannon divergence between the top 1000 TCRbeta sequences after and before transplant was used to measure repertoire turnover. Changes in detection of donor-reactive sequences were assessed with two-sided Fisher's exact tests. Drawn from immuneACCESS, this table holds only the in-frame rearrangements with V and J called that TCRdb kept. Clones are partly lost; checked studies trace under half to an unresolved V gene and leave the rest unexplained. The D gene and trimming were derived from the DNA, and the V and J assignments and clone size from that table. This sample holds 9,000 to 9,500 clones; around 73% were observed only once. 56% of the sample rests with the top ten.

Inclusive of the bounding cysteine and phenylalanine, the CDR3 is 16 residues long. CDR3 DNA only is kept here, 48 bases in frame from base 1. The germline V gene supplies CDR1 SNHLY and CDR2 FYNNEI. Deletion took 2 bases off V and 6 bases off J, with a span of 16 bases between the germline ends. Thawed unstimulated PBMCs were stained for CD3, CD4 and CD8 and FACS-sorted into CD3+CD4+ and CD3+CD8+ populations. All 8 studied subjects were randomized to immunosuppression withdrawal. Genomic DNA was isolated with the Qiagen DNeasy Blood and Tissue Kit. The receptor was isolated from a human patient who received a liver transplant. The graft donor may be the source of some T cells after a transplant. This sample comprised CD8+ T cells from blood, obtained at the 22-month timepoint. In this chain, TRBV2 is recombined with TRBJ2-2; TRBD2 is a weak D gene call, 5 bases matching. The CDR3: CASSERGEGRAGELFF. The nucleotides are TGTGCCAGCAGTGAAAGAGGCGAGGGTCGGGCCGGGGAGCTGTTTTTT.